Following are 8 T cell receptor beta chains from one sample sequenced in a study of OX40 agonist ivuxolimab in advanced cancers. Only in-frame clones appear in the TCRdb table, and some are missing; sequencing was by immunoSEQ multiplex PCR. The data contain roughly 60,000 clones, roughly 80% of them singletons. The specimen comprised CD4+ or CD8+ T cells sorted from blood, sampled in a trial of the OX40 agonist ivuxolimab. Receptors were obtained from an adult with an advanced solid tumor such as melanoma, head and neck, liver or kidney cancer.

The chain combines TRBV6-1 with TRBJ2-7; D unclear. Germline V gene sequence: CDR1 MNHNS, CDR2 SASEGT. The CDR3 contains 14 residues. With 5 bases removed from V and 0 bases from J, the gap between germline ends came to 11 bases. As DNA, the CDR3 is TGTGCCAGCAGTACCCAGACGAGCTCCTACGAGCAGTACTTC. It codes for CASSTQTSSYEQYF.

In this sample, this clone turned up a few times. The rearrangement uses TRBV6-1 and TRBJ2-2; a weak D match, TRBD1 (6 bases). Between the trimmed V and J ends, which lost 7 bases and 8 bases, there was a span of 20 bases. The CDR3 length is 15 residues. Looked up from germline, CDR1 is MNHNS and CDR2 is SASEGT. The CDR3 bases are TGTGCCAGCAATCCAACAAGGGGGTTGAGTGGGGAGCTGTTTTTT. Translation gives CASNPTRGLSGELFF.

V usage is TRBV5-6 and J usage is TRBJ1-5, with D perhaps TRBD1 (5 bases). CDR1 and CDR2 from the germline V gene are SGHDT and YYEEEE. The V end was cut by 1 base, the J end by 0 bases, with 8 bases between. This CDR3 has 15 residues. The CDR3 DNA follows: TGTGCCAGCAGCTTGTGGCAGGGTAGCAATCAGCCCCAGCATTTT. Protein product: CASSLWQGSNQPQHF.

This chain connects TRBV20-1 to TRBJ2-3; D remains unclear. There are 11 residues in the CDR3. Germline CDR1 reads DFQATT; CDR2 reads SNEGSKA (reference sequence). V lost 7 bases to trimming and J lost 5 bases, with 10 bases between them. CDR3 loop: CSGEVVDTQYF. The CDR3 DNA follows: TGCAGTGGGGAAGTGGTAGATACGCAGTATTTT.

The chain uses TRBV19 and TRBJ2-2; 7 bases are shared with TRBD2. The germline V gene has CDR1 LNHDA and CDR2 SQIVND (reference sequence). V gave up 3 bases and J gave up 3 bases; unmatched junction bases: 10. The CDR3 totals 17 residues. The CDR3: CASSMISAGEDTGELFF. The CDR3 nucleotides read TGTGCCAGTAGTATGATTTCGGCGGGAGAGGACACCGGGGAGCTGTTTTTT.

The chain uses TRBV18 and TRBJ1-1, with D perhaps TRBD1 (6 bases). There are 13 residues in the CDR3. Deletions cut 8 bases from V and 0 bases from J, with 10 bases between. The germline CDR1 and CDR2 sequences are KGHSH and LQKENI. In nucleotides, the CDR3 is TGTGCCAGCGAGGGGGTAATGAACACTGAAGCTTTCTTT. Translated: CASEGVMNTEAFF.

This chain joins TRBV7-2 and TRBJ2-7; D ambiguous. There are 13 residues in the CDR3. The ends were cut back, 0 bases at V and 6 bases at J, with 9 bases in the middle. CDR1 and CDR2 (germline): SGHTA, FQGNSA. Written as DNA, the CDR3 is TGTGCCAGCAGCTTAGCTGGCCTCACCGAGCAGTACTTC. It is translated as CASSLAGLTEQYF.

Within the sample, this clone is medium-sized. The chain combines TRBV2 with TRBJ1-2, with 8 bases that match TRBD1. Germline V CDR1 and CDR2: SNHLY, FYNNEI. The CDR3 totals 13 residues. V trimming: 7 bases; J trimming: 4 bases; junction bases outside the gene matches: 5. The CDR3 loop reads CASTGGRVYGYTF. Written as DNA, the CDR3 is TGTGCCAGCACAGGGGGCAGAGTCTATGGCTACACCTTC.